The following is a TCR beta chain sequence with its context. Its antigen is not known. Germline V gene data show CDR1 as PRHDT and CDR2 as FYEKMQ (reference sequence). This CDR3 is 15 amino acids long. After removal of 6 bases from V and 5 bases from J, the junction contained 9 bases not matched to a gene. This specimen comes from a study of graft-versus-host responses after intestinal transplantation. Across the whole study: Transplantation in recipients was multivisceral, liver-intestinal, or isolated intestinal. Overall study findings and caveats: Early post-transplant declines in HvG were associated with peak levels of circulating GvH clones. Recipient-marrow GvH clones were detected, some having first appeared in ileum or blood.

Data came from immunoSEQ multiplex PCR; TCRdb stores just in-frame clones and leaves some out. The table includes about 90,000 clones, roughly 91% detected once. The specimen was unstimulated CD8+ T cells sorted from spleen or lymph node cells, collected before intestinal transplant. The TCR was taken from a human donor who received an intestinal transplant. The chain carries TRBV13 and TRBJ2-7; the match to TRBD2 covers 11 bases. The chain's CDR3 is CASRETSGSSHEQYF. The DNA for the CDR3 is TGTGCCAGCAGGGAAACTAGCGGGAGTTCCCACGAGCAGTACTTC. Full variable domain (missing parts from reference TRBV13 and TRBJ2-7): AAGVIQSPRHLIKEKRETATLKCYPIPRHDTVYWYQQGPGQDPQFLISFYEKMQSDKGSIPDRFSAQQFSDYHSELNMSSLELGDSALYFCASRETSGSSHEQYFGPGTRLTVT.